This T cell receptor (beta chain) was documented in a study of blood T cell repertoires in COVID-19. Only in-frame clones appear in the TCRdb table, and some are missing; sequencing was by immunoSEQ multiplex PCR. The data hold 40,000 to 55,000 clones, with roughly 83% observed a single time. Sequenced input: peripheral blood. This receptor was identified in a man between 50 and 59 years old with active COVID-19.

Here the CDR3 reads CASSIGTDYGYTF. For the CDR3, the DNA is TGTGCCAGCAGTATCGGGACAGACTATGGCTACACCTTC. The rearrangement uses TRBV2 and TRBJ1-2; 7 nucleotides agree with TRBD1. With V trimmed by 5 bases and J by 3 bases, 3 bases remained unmatched. Germline V gene lookup returns CDR1 SNHLY and CDR2 FYNNEI. The CDR3 contains 13 residues.